This T cell receptor (beta chain) is from a study of T cell responses to AZD1222 COVID-19 vaccine (dated by TCRdb to the early 2020s). Background on the whole study: AZD1222 recipients with second doses at about 4 weeks or about 12 weeks were pooled, because spike-specific TCR depth and breadth did not differ between schedules. A total of 240 or so trial participants underwent TCR sequencing, of whom more than 200 had received two doses of AZD1222 and some 26 had received two doses of the MenACWY control vaccine. Trial participants were enrolled by age into subgroups of 18-55, 56-69 and 70-plus years, and roughly 150, 30 and 60 TCR-sequenced participants, respectively, were included in these subgroups. What the authors observed across the whole study: CD4 TCRs associated with the vaccine covered the entire spike protein, and the dominant responses were in regions 160-218 and 743-854. Because no day 14 peak-response samples were available, repertoires were characterized only after the peak T cell response. Conclusions about previously exposed vaccinees are limited, since just five to seven AZD1222 recipients were seropositive for SARS-CoV-2 at baseline. A significant rise in spike-specific TCR breadth and depth was observed after two AZD1222 doses relative to day 0 and relative to MenACWY recipients. Epitopes outside the regions mutated in the B.1.351 and B.1.1.7 variants were reportedly recognized by nearly half of the unique spike-specific TCRs. Participants were mostly white British, with more females than males. The authors suggested clonal diversity may have been underestimated. The 56-69-year group was small, and its depth increase did not reach significance, likely because of low power.

Comment on this clone: This receptor's antigen is unknown. Base quality data are lacking; no much larger clone is found one base away.

The CDR3 regions of human TCRbeta chains were analyzed by immunosequencing. From the authors' description of their analysis: TCRs in the repertoires were matched against a reference library of SARS-CoV-2-specific TCRs that had been generated with the MIRA antigen-specificity platform. Breadth was defined as the fraction of unique TCRs that were SARS-CoV-2-associated. Depth was defined as the fraction of total T cells that were SARS-CoV-2-associated. Each spike-specific TCR was assigned to its reactive spike region and to a CD4 or CD8 class using the MIRA data. Log10-transformed breadth and depth values were compared by one-way ANOVA with Sidak's multiple comparisons tests. The table was pulled from immuneACCESS by TCRdb, which kept in-frame rearrangements only. Such tables lose some clones; where checked, under half of the loss comes from unresolved V genes, and the rest has no known cause. The D gene and trimming were derived from the DNA, and the V and J assignments and clone size from that table. For this sample the table gives 70,000 to 80,000 clones, of which 86% were detected only once. The ten largest account for under 3% of the sample.

The sample's time point label, in plain terms: baseline before first vaccination. Samples from vaccinated people were obtained from the UK trials COV001 and COV002, which included a single-blind randomized controlled phase 2/3 trial of AZD1222 (ChAdOx1 nCoV-19) in healthy adults. Trial participant PBMC samples were collected at day 0 and day 28 after the second dose for TCRbeta chain sequencing. The sequence came from an adult in good health. Sequenced here: peripheral blood, sampled on day 0 of AZD1222 vaccination.

The CDR3 corresponds to CASSFRQGSYEQYF. The DNA reads TGTGCCAGCAGTTTCCGGCAGGGGTCCTACGAGCAGTACTTC. The rearranged chain carries TRBV27 and TRBJ2-7; the D region possibly corresponds to TRBD1 (6 bases align). CDR1 MNHEY and CDR2 SMNVEV are derived from the germline V gene (reference sequence). V is shortened by 3 bases, J by 1 base, and the region joining them spans 10 bases. Reading from cysteine to phenylalanine, the CDR3 counts 14 amino acids. Solely the CDR3 DNA is kept, with 42 bases framed from the first base.